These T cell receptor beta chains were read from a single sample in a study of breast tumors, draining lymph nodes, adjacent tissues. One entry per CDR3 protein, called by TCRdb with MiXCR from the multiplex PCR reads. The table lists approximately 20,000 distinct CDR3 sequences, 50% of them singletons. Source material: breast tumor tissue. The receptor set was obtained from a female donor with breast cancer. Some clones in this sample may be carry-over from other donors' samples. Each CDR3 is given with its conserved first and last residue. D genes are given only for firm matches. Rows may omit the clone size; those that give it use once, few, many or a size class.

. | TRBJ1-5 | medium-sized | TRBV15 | CATSRDHNQPQHF | TGTGCCACCAGCAGAGATCATAATCAGCCCCAGCATTTT
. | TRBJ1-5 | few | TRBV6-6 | CASSRGTYQPQHF | TGTGCCAGCAGTAGGGGGACCTATCAGCCCCAGCATTTT
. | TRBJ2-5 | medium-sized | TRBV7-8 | CASSSAGNGEETQYF | TGTGCCAGCAGCTCGGCAGGGAACGGAGAAGAGACCCAGTACTTC
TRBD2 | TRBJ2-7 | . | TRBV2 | CASSEGPGTSGSRYEQYF | TGTGCCAGCAGTGAGGGTCCCGGGACTAGCGGGAGCAGGTACGAGCAGTACTTC
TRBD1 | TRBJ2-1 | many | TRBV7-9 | CASSFPPAGGYSSYNEQFF | TGTGCCAGCAGCTTTCCCCCGGCAGGGGGCTACTCATCCTACAATGAGCAGTTCTTC
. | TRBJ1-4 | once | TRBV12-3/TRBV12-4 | CASSEYQAATNEKLFF | TGTGCCAGCAGCGAATATCAGGCTGCAACTAATGAAAAACTGTTTTTT
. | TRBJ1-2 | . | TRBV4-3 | CASSQAPRYGYTF | TGCGCCAGCAGCCAAGCCCCTCGCTATGGCTACACCTTC
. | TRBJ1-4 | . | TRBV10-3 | CAIKGVEGEKLFF | TGTGCCATCAAGGGAGTGGAGGGTGAAAAACTGTTTTTT
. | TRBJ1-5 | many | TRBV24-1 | CATSQPQHF | TGTGCCACCAGTCAACCCCAGCATTTT
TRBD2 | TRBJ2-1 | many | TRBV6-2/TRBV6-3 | CACPWTSGSRPPPLYEQFF | TGTGCCTGCCCGTGGACTAGCGGGAGTCGGCCCCCCCCATTGTATGAGCAGTTCTTC
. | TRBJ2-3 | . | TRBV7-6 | CASSLAPQGTDTQYF | TGTGCCAGCAGCTTAGCCCCGCAAGGAACAGATACGCAGTATTTT
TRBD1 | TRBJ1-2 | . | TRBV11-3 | CASSKGQGGTFGYGYTF | TGTGCCAGCAGCAAGGGACAGGGGGGAACCTTCGGCTATGGCTACACCTTC
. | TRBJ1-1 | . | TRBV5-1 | CASSFTANTGTEAFF | TGCGCCAGCAGCTTCACAGCGAACACCGGGACTGAAGCTTTCTTT
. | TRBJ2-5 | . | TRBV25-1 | CASSREGGALGETQYF | TGTGCCAGCAGCCGGGAAGGAGGAGCGTTAGGCGAGACCCAGTACTTC
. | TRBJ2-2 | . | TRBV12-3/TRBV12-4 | CASSRHGGELFF | TGTGCCAGCAGTCGTCACGGCGGGGAGCTGTTTTTT
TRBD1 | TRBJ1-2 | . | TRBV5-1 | CASSLRDRGHYGYTF | TGCGCCAGCAGCTTGAGGGACAGGGGCCACTATGGCTACACCTTC
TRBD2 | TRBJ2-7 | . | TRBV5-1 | CASSLGLAGFEQYF | TGCGCCAGCAGCCTCGGACTAGCGGGGTTCGAGCAGTACTTC
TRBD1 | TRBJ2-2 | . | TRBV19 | CATHFGTGGHGELFF | TGTGCCACCCATTTTGGGACAGGGGGTCACGGGGAGCTGTTTTTT
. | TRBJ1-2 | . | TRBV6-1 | CASSRAVGYTF | TGTGCCAGCAGCAGGGCTGTCGGCTACACCTTC
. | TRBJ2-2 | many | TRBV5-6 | CASSLDGELFF | TGTGCCAGCAGCTTGGACGGGGAGCTGTTTTTT
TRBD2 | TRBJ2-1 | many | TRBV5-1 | CASSISLAGGHNEQFF | TGCGCCAGCAGCATATCCCTAGCGGGAGGCCACAATGAGCAGTTCTTC
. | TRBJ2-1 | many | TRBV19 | CASSWAPSNEQFF | TGTGCCAGTAGTTGGGCCCCCTCCAATGAGCAGTTCTTC
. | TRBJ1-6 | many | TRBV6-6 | CASSPRDSSSPLHF | TGTGCCAGCAGTCCGCGCGACAGTAGTTCACCCCTCCACTTT
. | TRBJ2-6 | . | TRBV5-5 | CASSQVVTSGANVPTF | TGTGCCAGCAGCCAGGTCGTGACCTCCGGGGCCAACGTCCCGACTTTC
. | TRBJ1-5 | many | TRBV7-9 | CASSLGPPLVDRRREIQHF | TGTGCCAGCAGCTTAGGCCCCCCGCTCGTCGACAGGCGGAGGGAGATTCAGCATTTT
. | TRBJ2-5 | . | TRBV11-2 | CVSSLNVGQAVF | TGTGTCAGCAGCTTAAATGTGGGACAAGCGGTGTTC
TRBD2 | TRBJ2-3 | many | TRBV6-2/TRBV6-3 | CASSYGTSGRGRMRTDTQYF | TGTGCCAGCAGTTATGGGACTAGCGGGAGAGGAAGGATGAGAACAGATACGCAGTATTTT
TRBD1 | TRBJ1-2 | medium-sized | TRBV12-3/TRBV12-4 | CASSFRGGNGYTF | TGTGCCAGCAGTTTCAGGGGGGGGAATGGCTACACCTTC
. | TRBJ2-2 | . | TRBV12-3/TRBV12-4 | CASRADSTGELFF | TGTGCCAGCAGGGCCGACAGCACCGGGGAGCTGTTTTTT
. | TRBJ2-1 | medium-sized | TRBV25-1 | CASSESSHRRGRVYNEQFF | TGTGCCAGCAGTGAATCGTCTCATAGGAGGGGGAGGGTGTACAATGAGCAGTTCTTC
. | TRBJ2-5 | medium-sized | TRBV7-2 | CASRSGVGETQYF | TGTGCCAGCAGATCAGGGGTAGGAGAGACCCAGTACTTC
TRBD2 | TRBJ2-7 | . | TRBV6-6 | CASRYSGTSGSRYEQYF | TGTGCCAGCAGATACTCCGGGACTAGCGGGAGCAGGTACGAGCAGTACTTC
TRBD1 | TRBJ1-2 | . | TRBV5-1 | CASSLGQGILGGYTF | TGCGCCAGCAGCTTGGGACAGGGGATCCTGGGGGGCTACACCTTC
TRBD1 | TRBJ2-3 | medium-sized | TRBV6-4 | CASSDGTGGTDTQYF | TGTGCCAGCAGTGACGGGACAGGGGGCACAGATACGCAGTATTTT
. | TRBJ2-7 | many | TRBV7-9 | CASSLIRDNDYEQYF | TGTGCCAGCAGCCTTATCCGGGACAACGACTACGAGCAGTACTTC
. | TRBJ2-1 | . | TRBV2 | CASTLDWAIDEQFF | TGTGCCAGCACCCTCGACTGGGCCATTGATGAGCAGTTCTTC
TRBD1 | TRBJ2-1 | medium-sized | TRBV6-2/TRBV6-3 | CASSRQGSYNEQFF | TGTGCCAGCAGCCGACAGGGATCCTACAATGAGCAGTTCTTC
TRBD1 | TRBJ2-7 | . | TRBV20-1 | CSSKDRGYEQYF | TGCAGTTCAAAGGACAGGGGTTACGAGCAGTACTTC
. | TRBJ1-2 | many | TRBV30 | CAWSVGGFYGYTF | TGTGCCTGGAGTGTGGGGGGCTTCTATGGCTACACCTTC
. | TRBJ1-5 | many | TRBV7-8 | CASSFGGNQPQHF | TGTGCCAGCAGCTTTGGGGGAAATCAGCCCCAGCATTTT
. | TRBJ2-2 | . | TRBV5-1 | CVSSVEGGELFF | TGCGTCAGCAGCGTGGAGGGCGGGGAGCTCTTTTTT
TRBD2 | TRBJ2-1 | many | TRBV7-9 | CASSRIPRPSGPGYEQFF | TGTGCCAGCAGCAGAATACCACGGCCTAGCGGGCCCGGCTATGAGCAGTTCTTC
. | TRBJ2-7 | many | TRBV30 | CAWSGGIAYEQYF | TGTGCCTGGAGTGGAGGGATCGCCTACGAGCAGTACTTC
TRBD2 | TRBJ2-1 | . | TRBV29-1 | CSVGGSGSDEQFF | TGCAGCGTTGGTGGTAGCGGGAGCGATGAGCAGTTCTTC
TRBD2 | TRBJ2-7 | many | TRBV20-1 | CSAEGLAGGVYEQYF | TGCAGTGCGGAAGGACTAGCGGGAGGAGTCTACGAGCAGTACTTC
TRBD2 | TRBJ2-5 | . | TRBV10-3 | CAIRRTSGSHKETQYF | TGTGCCATCAGAAGGACTAGCGGGAGCCATAAAGAGACCCAGTACTTC
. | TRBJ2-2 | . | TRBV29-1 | CSVERGQATGELFF | TGCAGCGTTGAAAGGGGCCAAGCCACCGGGGAGCTGTTTTTT
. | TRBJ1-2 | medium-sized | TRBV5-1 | CASSSSDTQGYDYGYTF | TGCGCCAGCAGCTCTTCGGACACCCAAGGCTACGACTATGGCTACACCTTC
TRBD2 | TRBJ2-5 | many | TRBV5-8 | CASSRRGLAGETQYF | TGTGCCAGCAGCCGTCGGGGACTAGCGGGAGAGACCCAGTACTTC
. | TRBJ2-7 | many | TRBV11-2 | CASSPGLSYEQYF | TGTGCCAGCAGCCCCGGACTCTCCTACGAGCAGTACTTC
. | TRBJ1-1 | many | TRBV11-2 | CASSSGPGRLFTEAFF | TGTGCCAGCAGCTCCGGCCCAGGACGGTTGTTCACTGAAGCTTTCTTT
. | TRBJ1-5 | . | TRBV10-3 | CAISSTEYQPQHF | TGTGCCATCAGTTCGACAGAGTATCAGCCCCAGCATTTT
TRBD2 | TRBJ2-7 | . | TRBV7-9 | CASSSLPGLAGVRYEQYF | TGTGCCAGCAGCTCCCTACCGGGACTAGCGGGAGTAAGGTACGAGCAGTACTTC
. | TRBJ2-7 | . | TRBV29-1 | CSVDGSSYEQYF | TGCAGCGTTGACGGGAGCTCCTACGAGCAGTACTTC
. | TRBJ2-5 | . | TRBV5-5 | CASSLLGARETQYF | TGCGCCAGCAGTCTTCTGGGGGCTAGAGAGACCCAGTACTTC